This is a list of T cell receptor beta chains from one sample in a study of T cells in Graves' hyperthyroidism and ophthalmopathy. TCRdb re-derived calls from the multiplex PCR reads in MiXCR, one entry per CDR3 protein. Among 730,000 or so distinct CDR3 sequences listed, approximately 18% were seen once. The specimen was blood. All receptors come from a woman between 45 and 60 years old with Graves' hyperthyroidism that later progressed to Graves' ophthalmopathy. Each CDR3 is given with its conserved first and last residue. A D gene is named only where the DNA matches it firmly. Size is omitted from some rows. Given values are once, few, many or a class for expanded clones.

abundance	d_gene	v_gene	j_gene	CDR3nt	CDR3aa
.	.	TRBV14	TRBJ2-3	TGTGCCAGCAGCCACTTGGACGTGAGCACAGATACGCAGTATTTT	CASSHLDVSTDTQYF
.	TRBD2	TRBV3-1	TRBJ2-3	TGTGCCAGCAGCCAAGAGCACGGGGGGGGAACAGATACGCAGTATTTT	CASSQEHGGGTDTQYF
many	.	TRBV2	TRBJ2-3	TGTGCCAGCATGATAGGGAGGAACACAGATACGCAGTATTTT	CASMIGRNTDTQYF
many	.	TRBV6-1	TRBJ1-1	TGTGCCAGCAGTGAACCAGATGACATACGGAACACTGAAGCTTTCTTT	CASSEPDDIRNTEAFF
many	.	TRBV5-6	TRBJ1-1	TGTGCCAGCAGCGTGGGACTGGAAGCTTTCTTT	CASSVGLEAFF
few	.	TRBV3-1	TRBJ2-3	TGTGCCAGCAGCCAAGTCAGGGGGGTTAACACAGATACGCAGTATTTT	CASSQVRGVNTDTQYF
many	.	TRBV20-1	TRBJ2-7	TGCAGTGCTCCAACACAGGACGAGCAGTACTTC	CSAPTQDEQYF
many	.	TRBV6-1	TRBJ1-3	TGTGCCAGCACCCCCCGGGAAAGTGGAAACACCATATATTTT	CASTPRESGNTIYF
many	TRBD2	TRBV20-1	TRBJ2-1	TGCAGTGCTAGTTTGCGGGGGTACAATGAGCAGTTCTTC	CSASLRGYNEQFF
many	.	TRBV5-1	TRBJ2-1	TGCGCCAGCAGCTTGGGGCCTAGAATTGAGTATGAGCAGTTCTTC	CASSLGPRIEYEQFF
few	TRBD1	TRBV3-1	TRBJ1-4	TGTGCCAGCAGCCCGAGGCCCGGGACAGGGGGCACCCAACTGTTTTTT	CASSPRPGTGGTQLFF
many	.	TRBV3-1	TRBJ2-3	TGTGCCAGCAGCCAAGGGGGACGGCTCGCTTCTATCGGCACAGATACGCAGTATTTT	CASSQGGRLASIGTDTQYF
few	TRBD1	TRBV19	TRBJ1-1	TGTGCCAGTGGAATGACAGGGGGTGTCACCGGGACTGAAGCTTTCTTT	CASGMTGGVTGTEAFF
.	TRBD2	TRBV20-1	TRBJ2-3	TGCAGTGCTAGTGGGGACCGGGGGGTCACAGATACGCAGTATTTT	CSASGDRGVTDTQYF
many	.	TRBV12-3/TRBV12-4	TRBJ1-5	TGTGCCAGCAGTTTAGAGGGGAATAGCAATCAGCCCCAGCATTTT	CASSLEGNSNQPQHF
many	TRBD1	TRBV7-6	TRBJ1-1	TGTGCCAGCAGCTTAGCAGACAGGGGGAACACTGAAGCTTTCTTT	CASSLADRGNTEAFF
many	.	TRBV5-1	TRBJ1-1	TGCGCCAGCAGCTTGGTTCTTTCAAGGGGCACTGAAGCTTTCTTT	CASSLVLSRGTEAFF
.	.	TRBV19	TRBJ2-3	TGTGCCAGTAACAAGATCGGGGGCCGGGACACAGATACGCAGTATTTT	CASNKIGGRDTDTQYF